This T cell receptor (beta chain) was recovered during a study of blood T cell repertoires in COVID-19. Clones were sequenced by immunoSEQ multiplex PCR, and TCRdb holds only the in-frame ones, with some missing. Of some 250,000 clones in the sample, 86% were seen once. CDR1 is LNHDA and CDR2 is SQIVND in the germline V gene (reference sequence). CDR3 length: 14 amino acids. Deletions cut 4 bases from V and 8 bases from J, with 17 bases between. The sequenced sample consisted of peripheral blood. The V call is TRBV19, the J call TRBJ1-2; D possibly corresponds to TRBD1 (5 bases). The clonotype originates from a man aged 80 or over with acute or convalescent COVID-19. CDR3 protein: CASSTEQGFRGYTF. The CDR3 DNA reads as TGTGCCAGTAGTACGGAGCAGGGTTTTCGGGGCTACACCTTC.